This T cell receptor (beta chain) is drawn from a study of cytomegalovirus exposure and HLA in healthy donors. The PCR contained 60 Vbeta and 13 Jbeta primers. TCRdb's copy holds only in-frame clones and misses some; the assay was immunoSEQ multiplex PCR. Of roughly 180,000 clones listed, roughly 86% are singletons. This CDR3 contains 13 residues. Between the trimmed V and J ends, which lost 1 base and 3 bases, there was a span of 9 bases. Germline values: CDR1 SQVTM, CDR2 ANQGSEA. This clone was observed a few times. Sequenced sample: PBMCs. This clonotype was sampled from a girl between 10 and 17 years old in good health and CMV-seropositive. The chain carries TRBV29-1 and TRBJ1-1; D is undetermined. The CDR3 sequence is CSVEGEIYTEAFF. The CDR3 coding sequence is TGCAGCGTTGAAGGGGAGATCTACACTGAAGCTTTCTTT.